A selection of T cell receptor beta chains follows, all from one sample in a study of shared clonotypes between healthy human individuals. The data were produced by immunoSEQ multiplex PCR, yet TCRdb's version contains in-frame clones alone and is incomplete. The data show over a million clones, around 97% seen once. Sequenced input: naive CD4+ T cells sorted from blood. These receptors all stem from a man in his thirties or forties in good health. Each CDR3 is given with its conserved first and last residue. A D gene is named only where the DNA matches it firmly. Clone size is not always given. Where it is, it says once, few, many or a class for expanded clones.

d_gene	len	j_gene	v_gene	abundance	CDR3aa	CDR3nt
.	16	TRBJ2-5	TRBV6-1	once	CASSEGPDSSQETQYF	TGTGCCAGCAGTGAAGGGCCGGACAGCTCCCAAGAGACCCAGTACTTC
.	11	TRBJ2-5	TRBV30	.	CACGVWETQYF	TGTGCCTGTGGGGTCTGGGAGACCCAGTACTTC
.	19	TRBJ2-1	TRBV7-2	.	CASSLIFLRSGLSGYEQFF	TGTGCCAGCAGCTTAATTTTTCTGAGGTCGGGACTGTCAGGGTATGAGCAGTTCTTC
TRBD1	15	TRBJ1-1	TRBV5-4	.	CASSSAGQDSSEAFF	TGTGCCAGCAGCTCCGCAGGACAGGATTCTAGTGAAGCTTTCTTT
.	15	TRBJ1-3	TRBV4-2	.	CASSQDLGSGNTIYF	TGTGCCAGCAGCCAAGATCTGGGGTCTGGAAACACCATATATTTT
.	14	TRBJ1-2	TRBV29-1	once	CSVESFGENYGYTF	TGCAGCGTTGAATCTTTCGGGGAAAACTATGGCTACACCTTC
.	14	TRBJ1-3	TRBV28	.	CASRVGGSGNTIYF	TGTGCCAGCAGGGTAGGGGGCTCTGGAAACACCATATATTTT
TRBD1	17	TRBJ1-5	TRBV18	.	CASSRDRGLTSNQPQHF	TGTGCCAGCTCACGCGACAGGGGGCTAACAAGCAATCAGCCCCAGCATTTT
.	12	TRBJ2-2	TRBV28	.	CASRLNTGELFF	TGTGCCAGCAGGCTGAACACCGGGGAGCTGTTTTTT
.	14	TRBJ1-4	TRBV5-5	once	CASSLGPREEKLFF	TGTGCCAGCAGCTTGGGACCGAGAGAGGAAAAACTGTTTTTT
.	14	TRBJ1-5	TRBV28	.	CASRPGSRNQPQHF	TGTGCCAGCCGCCCGGGGAGTAGAAATCAGCCCCAGCATTTT
.	18	TRBJ1-1	TRBV7-8	.	CASSYPAWQGIEDTEAFF	TGTGCCAGCAGCTACCCAGCTTGGCAGGGGATTGAGGACACTGAAGCTTTCTTT
.	12	TRBJ2-3	TRBV28	.	CASRSTGDTQYF	TGTGCCAGCCGCTCCACCGGTGATACGCAGTATTTT
.	13	TRBJ2-1	TRBV11-2	.	CASSPLDYNEQFF	TGTGCCAGCAGCCCTCTAGATTACAATGAGCAGTTCTTC
.	15	TRBJ2-2	TRBV27	.	CASSLFLGGTGELFF	TGTGCCAGCAGTTTATTTCTCGGGGGCACCGGGGAGCTGTTTTTT
.	14	TRBJ2-7	TRBV10-3	.	CAISVGPLSYEQYF	TGTGCCATCAGTGTTGGGCCCCTGAGCTACGAGCAGTACTTC
TRBD1	13	TRBJ1-1	TRBV5-1	.	CASSMTGASEAFF	TGCGCCAGCAGCATGACAGGGGCGAGTGAAGCTTTCTTT
TRBD2	14	TRBJ2-5	TRBV10-2	.	CASRTSGNQETQYF	TGCGCCAGCCGGACTAGCGGGAACCAAGAGACCCAGTACTTC
TRBD1	15	TRBJ2-7	TRBV5-4	.	CASSLDRVNSYEQYF	TGTGCCAGCAGCTTAGACAGGGTTAATTCCTACGAGCAGTACTTC
TRBD2	15	TRBJ2-3	TRBV11-3	.	CASSFHSGLTDTQYF	TGTGCCAGCAGCTTCCATAGCGGGCTCACAGATACGCAGTATTTT
TRBD1	15	TRBJ1-2	TRBV7-9	.	CASSPPGQDDYGYTF	TGTGCCAGCAGTCCACCGGGACAGGATGACTATGGCTACACCTTC
.	16	TRBJ2-2	TRBV28	.	CASSSAGSPDTGELFF	TGTGCCAGCAGTTCGGCGGGATCCCCGGACACCGGGGAGCTGTTTTTT
.	16	TRBJ2-1	TRBV7-3	.	CASSVWAGQSYNEQFF	TGTGCCAGCAGCGTATGGGCTGGACAGAGCTACAATGAGCAGTTCTTC
TRBD2	15	TRBJ2-1	TRBV6-1	.	CASSRGGSKASEQFF	TGTGCCAGCAGCCGCGGGGGGAGCAAGGCAAGTGAGCAGTTCTTC
.	13	TRBJ2-7	TRBV9	.	CASSPRAQGEQYF	TGTGCCAGCAGCCCCAGGGCACAGGGCGAGCAGTACTTC
.	16	TRBJ2-5	TRBV28	.	CASSFLSIQGQETQYF	TGTGCCAGCAGTTTCCTTTCCATACAGGGCCAAGAGACCCAGTACTTC
.	14	TRBJ1-4	TRBV5-1	few	CASSLTGRGEKLFF	TGCGCCAGCAGCTTAACAGGCCGGGGTGAAAAACTGTTTTTT
.	13	TRBJ2-7	TRBV10-2	.	CASSEGRNYEQYF	TGCGCCAGCAGTGAGGGCAGGAATTACGAGCAGTACTTC
.	15	TRBJ2-7	TRBV6-1	once	CASSELYGSSYEQYF	TGTGCCAGCAGTGAGCTCTACGGAAGCTCCTACGAGCAGTACTTC
.	14	TRBJ1-2	TRBV11-2	.	CASSLVGQGVGYTF	TGTGCCAGCAGCTTAGTAGGGCAGGGAGTTGGCTACACCTTC
.	13	TRBJ2-5	TRBV19	.	CASSNRGQETQYF	TGTGCCAGTAGTAATCGGGGACAAGAGACCCAGTACTTC
.	14	TRBJ1-2	TRBV10-3	.	CAIVPDGANYGYTF	TGTGCCATTGTCCCGGACGGGGCTAACTATGGCTACACCTTC
TRBD2	17	TRBJ2-5	TRBV27	.	CASSHRVAGVPQETQYF	TGTGCCAGCAGTCACCGTGTAGCGGGAGTCCCGCAAGAGACCCAGTACTTC
.	15	TRBJ2-3	TRBV6-5	.	CASSSRVSSTDTQYF	TGTGCCAGCAGCTCTAGGGTTTCTAGCACAGATACGCAGTATTTT
.	11	TRBJ1-1	TRBV13	.	CASSLGTEAFF	TGTGCCAGCAGCTTAGGAACTGAAGCTTTCTTT
.	14	TRBJ1-2	TRBV6-1	.	CASSTGKSADGYTF	TGTGCCAGCAGCACAGGTAAATCAGCGGATGGCTACACCTTC
.	13	TRBJ2-7	TRBV25-1	few	CASRGTGFREQYF	TGTGCCAGCAGGGGGACTGGATTCAGGGAGCAGTACTTC
.	13	TRBJ1-2	TRBV6-1	.	CASSVIRGDGYTF	TGTGCCAGCAGTGTAATCAGGGGCGACGGCTACACCTTC
.	20	TRBJ2-5	TRBV2	.	CASRPRRAVLLVAKVETQYF	TGTGCCAGCAGGCCCCGTCGCGCCGTCCTACTAGTGGCCAAGGTGGAGACCCAGTACTTC
TRBD2	14	TRBJ2-1	TRBV7-8	.	CASDSGLAGREQFF	TGTGCCAGCGATTCCGGGCTAGCGGGACGGGAGCAGTTCTTC